This T cell receptor (beta chain) was documented in a study of CD8 T cells in Susac syndrome. Reverse transcription used about 0.45 to 1 ug RNA and random hexamers. TCRdb used MiXCR to reprocess the immunoSEQ multiplex PCR reads, holding one entry per CDR3 protein. The table records around 190,000 distinct CDR3 sequences, approximately 94% of them present only once. Germline CDR1 reads LNHDA; CDR2 reads SQIVND (reference sequence). Trimming cost V 0 bases and J 5 bases; bases outside gene matches: 7. The CDR3 loop spans 15 amino acids. V is TRBV19 and J is TRBJ2-7, with 7 nucleotides matching TRBD2. The sequence came from a human donor in good health. Sequenced material: CD4+ T cells from PBMCs. The CDR3 sequence: CASSIDGSGKNEQYF. DNA for the CDR3: TGTGCCAGTAGTATAGATGGGAGCGGGAAGAACGAGCAGTACTTC.